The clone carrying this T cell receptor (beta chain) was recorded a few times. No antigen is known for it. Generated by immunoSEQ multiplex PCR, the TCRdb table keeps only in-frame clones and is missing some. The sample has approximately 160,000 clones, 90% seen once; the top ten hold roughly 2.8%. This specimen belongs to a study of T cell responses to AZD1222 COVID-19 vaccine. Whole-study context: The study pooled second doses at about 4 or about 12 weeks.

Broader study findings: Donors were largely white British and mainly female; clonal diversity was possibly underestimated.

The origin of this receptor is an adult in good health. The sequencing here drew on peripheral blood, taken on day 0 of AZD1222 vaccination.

The DNA for the CDR3 is TGCGCCAGCAGCCAAGAGGTTACCTCTCCTGATACGCAGTATTTT. Amino acids: CASSQEVTSPDTQYF. The genes are TRBV4-1 and TRBJ2-3; no clear D. With 0 bases removed from V and 6 bases from J, the gap between germline ends came to 13 bases. Germline loops: CDR1 MGHRA, CDR2 YSYEKL. The CDR3 covers 15 residues.